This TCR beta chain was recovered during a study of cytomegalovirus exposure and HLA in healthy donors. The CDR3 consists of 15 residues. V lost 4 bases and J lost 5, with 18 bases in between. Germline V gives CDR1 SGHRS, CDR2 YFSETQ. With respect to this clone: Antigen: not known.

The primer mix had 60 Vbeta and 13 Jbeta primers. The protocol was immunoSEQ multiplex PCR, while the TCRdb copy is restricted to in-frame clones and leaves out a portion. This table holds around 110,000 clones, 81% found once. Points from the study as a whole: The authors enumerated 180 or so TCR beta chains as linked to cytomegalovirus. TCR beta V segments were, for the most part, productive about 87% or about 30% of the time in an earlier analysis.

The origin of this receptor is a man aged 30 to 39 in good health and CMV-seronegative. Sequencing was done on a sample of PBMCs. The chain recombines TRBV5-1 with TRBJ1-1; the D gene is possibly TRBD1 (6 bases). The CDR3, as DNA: TGCGCCAGCAGCCAAAGTTTACAGGGAGGGACTGAAGCTTTCTTT. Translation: CASSQSLQGGTEAFF.